This TCR beta chain was identified in a study of cytomegalovirus exposure and HLA in healthy donors. Primers included in the PCR were 60 Vbeta and 13 Jbeta primers. Produced via immunoSEQ multiplex PCR; TCRdb's table is partial and in-frame only. The sample consists of approximately 73,000 clones, 75% of them appearing once. From germline, CDR1 is MNHEY and CDR2 SMNVEV (reference sequence). Trimming took 2 bases from V and 0 from J, leaving 17 bases between them. The CDR3 length is 17 residues. General study results and limits: Three chains linked to CMV were shown in vitro to be specific for CMV antigens. Reports indicate that TCR beta sequences accurately predicted the HLA-A and HLA-B alleles of most subjects. Prior analysis indicated that the majority of TCR beta V segments exhibited productivity approximately 87% or approximately 30% of the time. TCR beta chain V- and J-gene trimming was linked, in a later analysis, to a missense variant in DCLRE1C.

On this clone itself: Its matching antigen is unknown.

This TCR was sampled from an older man in good health and CMV-seronegative. V gene TRBV27 combines with J gene TRBJ2-7; tentatively, D is TRBD2 (6 bases). Sequenced sample: PBMCs. The CDR3 sequence: CASSLRLRDYSSYEQYF. The CDR3 DNA reads as TGTGCCAGCAGTTTAAGATTGCGGGATTACAGCTCCTACGAGCAGTACTTC.